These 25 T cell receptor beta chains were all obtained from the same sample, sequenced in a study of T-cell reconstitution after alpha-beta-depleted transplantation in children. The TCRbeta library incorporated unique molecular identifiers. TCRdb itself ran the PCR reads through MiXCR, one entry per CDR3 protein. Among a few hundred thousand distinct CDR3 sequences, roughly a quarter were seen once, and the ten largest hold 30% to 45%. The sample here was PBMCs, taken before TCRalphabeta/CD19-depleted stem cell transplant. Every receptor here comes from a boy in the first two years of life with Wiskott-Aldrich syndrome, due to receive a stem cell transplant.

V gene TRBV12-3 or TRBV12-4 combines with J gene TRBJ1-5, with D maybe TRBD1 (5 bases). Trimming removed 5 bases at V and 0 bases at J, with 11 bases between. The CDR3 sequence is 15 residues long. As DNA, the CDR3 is TGTGCCAGCAGTAAAACAGGAAATAGCAATCAGCCCCAGCATTTT. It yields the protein CASSKTGNSNQPQHF.

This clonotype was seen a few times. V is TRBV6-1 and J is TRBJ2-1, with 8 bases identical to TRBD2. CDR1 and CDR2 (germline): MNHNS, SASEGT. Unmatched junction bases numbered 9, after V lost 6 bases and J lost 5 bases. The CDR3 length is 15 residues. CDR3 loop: CASSPLAGGHNEQFF. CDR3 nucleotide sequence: TGTGCCAGCAGCCCACTGGCGGGAGGTCACAATGAGCAGTTCTTC.

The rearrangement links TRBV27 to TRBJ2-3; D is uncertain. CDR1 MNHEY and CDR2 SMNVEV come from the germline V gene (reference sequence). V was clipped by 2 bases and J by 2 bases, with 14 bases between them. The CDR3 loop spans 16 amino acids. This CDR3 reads CASSLQRRDFTDTQYF. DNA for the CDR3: TGTGCCAGCAGTTTACAACGGAGAGATTTCACAGATACGCAGTATTTT.

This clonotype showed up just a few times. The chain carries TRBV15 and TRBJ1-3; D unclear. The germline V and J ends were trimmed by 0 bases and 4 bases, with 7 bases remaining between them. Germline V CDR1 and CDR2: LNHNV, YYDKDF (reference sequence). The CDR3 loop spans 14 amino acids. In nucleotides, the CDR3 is TGTGCCACCAGCAGAGAAGGTTTAGGAAACACCATATATTTT. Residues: CATSREGLGNTIYF.

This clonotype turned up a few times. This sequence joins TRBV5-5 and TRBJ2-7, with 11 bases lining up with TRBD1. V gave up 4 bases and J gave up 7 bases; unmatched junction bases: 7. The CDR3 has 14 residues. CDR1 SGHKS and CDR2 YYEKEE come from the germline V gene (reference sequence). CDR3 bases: TGTGCCAGCAGCCGGGACAGGGGGAAAGAAGAGCAGTACTTC. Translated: CASSRDRGKEEQYF.

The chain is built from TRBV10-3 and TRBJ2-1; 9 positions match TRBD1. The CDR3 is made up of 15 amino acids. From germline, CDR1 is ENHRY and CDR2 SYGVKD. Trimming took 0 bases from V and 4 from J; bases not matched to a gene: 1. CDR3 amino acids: CAISESGTGYNEQFF. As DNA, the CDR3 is TGTGCCATCAGTGAGTCGGGGACAGGGTACAATGAGCAGTTCTTC.

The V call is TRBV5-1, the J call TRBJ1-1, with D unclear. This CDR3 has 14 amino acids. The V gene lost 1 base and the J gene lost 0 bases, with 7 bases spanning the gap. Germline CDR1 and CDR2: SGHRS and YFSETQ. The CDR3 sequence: CASSLYWMNTEAFF. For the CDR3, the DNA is TGCGCCAGCAGCTTGTACTGGATGAACACTGAAGCTTTCTTT.

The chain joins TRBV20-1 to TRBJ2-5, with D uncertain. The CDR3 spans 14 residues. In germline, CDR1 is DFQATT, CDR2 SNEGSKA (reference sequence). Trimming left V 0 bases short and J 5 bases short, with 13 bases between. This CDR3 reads CSARDALVGETQYF. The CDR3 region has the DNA TGCAGTGCTAGAGATGCCCTAGTAGGGGAGACCCAGTACTTC.

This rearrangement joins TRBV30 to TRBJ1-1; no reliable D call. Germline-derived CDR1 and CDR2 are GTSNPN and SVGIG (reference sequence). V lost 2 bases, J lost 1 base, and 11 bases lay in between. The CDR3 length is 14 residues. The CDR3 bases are TGTGCCTGGAGTTTCCAAGGTGGGAACACTGAAGCTTTCTTT. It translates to CAWSFQGGNTEAFF.

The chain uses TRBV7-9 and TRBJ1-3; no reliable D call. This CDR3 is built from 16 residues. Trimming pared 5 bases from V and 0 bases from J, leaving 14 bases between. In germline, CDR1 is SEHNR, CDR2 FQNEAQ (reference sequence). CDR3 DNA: TGTGCCAGCAGCGGGGAGACACCGAGCTCTGGAAACACCATATATTTT. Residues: CASSGETPSSGNTIYF. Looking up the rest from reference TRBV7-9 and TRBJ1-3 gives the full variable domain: DTGVSQNPRHKITKRGQNVTFRCDPISEHNRLYWYRQTLGQGPEFLTYFQNEAQLEKSRLLSDRFSAERPKGSFSTLEIQRTEQGDSAMYLCASSGETPSSGNTIYFGEGSWLTVV.

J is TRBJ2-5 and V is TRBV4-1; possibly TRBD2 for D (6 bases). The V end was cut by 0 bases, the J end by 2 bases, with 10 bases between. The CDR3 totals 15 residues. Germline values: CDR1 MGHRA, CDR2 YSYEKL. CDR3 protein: CASSQDALAQETQYF. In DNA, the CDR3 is TGCGCCAGCAGCCAAGATGCCCTAGCGCAAGAGACCCAGTACTTC.

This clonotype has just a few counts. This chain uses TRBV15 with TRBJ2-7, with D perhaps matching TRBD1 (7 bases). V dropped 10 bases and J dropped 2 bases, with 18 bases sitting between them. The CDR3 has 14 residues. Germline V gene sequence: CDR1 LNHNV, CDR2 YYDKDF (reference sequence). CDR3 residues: CAISRAGGTYEQYF. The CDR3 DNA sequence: TGTGCCATCTCAAGGGCAGGGGGGACCTACGAGCAGTACTTC.

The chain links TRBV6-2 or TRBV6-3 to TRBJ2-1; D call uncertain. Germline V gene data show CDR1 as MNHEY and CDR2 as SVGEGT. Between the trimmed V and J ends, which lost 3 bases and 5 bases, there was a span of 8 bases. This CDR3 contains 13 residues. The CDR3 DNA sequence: TGTGCCAGCAGTTATCACACAGACAATGAGCAGTTCTTC. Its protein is CASSYHTDNEQFF.

CDR3 nucleotides: TGTGCCACCAGTGATTCCGGGAGCTCTGGAAACACCATATATTTT. It codes for CATSDSGSSGNTIYF. The chain couples TRBV24-1 to TRBJ1-3, with unresolved D. The germline CDR1 and CDR2 sequences are KGHDR and SFDVKD. V shed 2 bases and J shed 0 bases, with 7 bases lying between them. The CDR3 runs to 15 residues.

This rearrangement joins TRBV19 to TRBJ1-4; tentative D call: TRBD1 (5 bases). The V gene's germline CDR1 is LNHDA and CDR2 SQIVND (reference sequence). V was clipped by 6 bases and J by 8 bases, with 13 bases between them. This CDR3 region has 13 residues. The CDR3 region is CASRRGNLEKLFF. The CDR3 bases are TGTGCCAGTAGGCGGGGCAACCTCGAAAAACTGTTTTTT.

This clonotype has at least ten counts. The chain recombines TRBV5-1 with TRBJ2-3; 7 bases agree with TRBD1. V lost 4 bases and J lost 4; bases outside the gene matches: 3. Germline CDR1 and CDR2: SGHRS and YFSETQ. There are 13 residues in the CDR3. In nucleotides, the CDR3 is TGCGCCAGCAGCCTTACAGGGGCAGATACGCAGTATTTT. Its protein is CASSLTGADTQYF.

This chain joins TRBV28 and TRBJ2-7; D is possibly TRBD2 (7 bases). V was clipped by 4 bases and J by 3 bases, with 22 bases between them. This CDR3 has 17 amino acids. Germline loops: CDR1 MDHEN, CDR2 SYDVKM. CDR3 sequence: CASSSLWGGELYYEQYF. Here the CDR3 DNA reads TGTGCCAGCAGTTCCCTATGGGGGGGCGAGTTATACTACGAGCAGTACTTC.

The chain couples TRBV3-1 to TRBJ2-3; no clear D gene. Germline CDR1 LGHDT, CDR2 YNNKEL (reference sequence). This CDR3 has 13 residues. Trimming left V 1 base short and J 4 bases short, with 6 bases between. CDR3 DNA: TGTGCCAGCAGCCAAGGGGCCCCAGATACGCAGTATTTT. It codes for CASSQGAPDTQYF.

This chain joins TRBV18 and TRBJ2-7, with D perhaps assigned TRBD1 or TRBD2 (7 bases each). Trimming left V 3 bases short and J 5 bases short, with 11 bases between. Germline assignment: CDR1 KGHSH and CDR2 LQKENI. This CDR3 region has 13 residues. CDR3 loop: CASSPRGGDEQYF. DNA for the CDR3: TGTGCCAGCTCACCCAGGGGGGGGGACGAGCAGTACTTC.

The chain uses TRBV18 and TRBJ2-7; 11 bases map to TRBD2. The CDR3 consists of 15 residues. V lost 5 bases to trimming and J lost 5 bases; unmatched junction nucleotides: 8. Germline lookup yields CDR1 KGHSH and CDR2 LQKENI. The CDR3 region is CASSATSGSLHEQYF. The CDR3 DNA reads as TGTGCCAGCTCAGCCACTAGCGGGAGTCTCCACGAGCAGTACTTC. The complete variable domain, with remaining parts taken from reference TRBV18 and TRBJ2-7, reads NAGVMQNPRHLVRRRGQEARLRCSPMKGHSHVYWYRQLPEEGLKFMVYLQKENIIDESGMPKERFSAEFPKEGPSILRIQQVVRGDSAAYFCASSATSGSLHEQYFGPGTRLTVT.

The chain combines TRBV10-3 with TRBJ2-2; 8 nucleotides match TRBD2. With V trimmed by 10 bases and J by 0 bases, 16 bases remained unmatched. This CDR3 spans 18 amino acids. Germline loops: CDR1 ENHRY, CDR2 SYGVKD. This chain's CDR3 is CATTPRDSGATNTGELFF. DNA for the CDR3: TGTGCCACCACTCCTCGGGATAGCGGGGCAACGAACACCGGGGAGCTGTTTTTT.

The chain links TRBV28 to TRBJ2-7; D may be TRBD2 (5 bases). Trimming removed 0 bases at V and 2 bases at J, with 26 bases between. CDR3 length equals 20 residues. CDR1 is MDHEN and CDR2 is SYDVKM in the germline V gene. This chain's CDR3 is CASSLWGVGVGQRRTYEQYF. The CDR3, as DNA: TGTGCCAGCAGTTTATGGGGAGTAGGTGTGGGCCAAAGAAGAACCTACGAGCAGTACTTC.

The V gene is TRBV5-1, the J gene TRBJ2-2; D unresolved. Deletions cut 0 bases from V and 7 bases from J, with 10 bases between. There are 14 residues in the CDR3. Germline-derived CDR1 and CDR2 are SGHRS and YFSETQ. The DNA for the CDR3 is TGCGCCAGCAGCTTGGTTGTTACGGGCGGGGAGCTGTTTTTT. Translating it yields CASSLVVTGGELFF.

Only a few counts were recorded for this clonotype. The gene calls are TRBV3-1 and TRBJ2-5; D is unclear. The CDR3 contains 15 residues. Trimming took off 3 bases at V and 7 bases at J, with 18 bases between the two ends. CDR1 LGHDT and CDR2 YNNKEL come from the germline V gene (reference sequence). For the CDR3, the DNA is TGTGCCAGCAGCCACCCAAAGACGAAACCTGGGACCCAGTACTTC. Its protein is CASSHPKTKPGTQYF.

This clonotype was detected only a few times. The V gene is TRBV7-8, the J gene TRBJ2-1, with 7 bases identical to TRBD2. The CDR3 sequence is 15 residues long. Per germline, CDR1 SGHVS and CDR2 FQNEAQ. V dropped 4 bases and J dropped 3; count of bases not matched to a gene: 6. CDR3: CASSSATSNYNEQFF. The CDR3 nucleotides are TGTGCCAGCAGCTCAGCGACTAGCAACTACAATGAGCAGTTCTTC.